The clone carrying this TCR beta chain was observed many times. The CDR3 totals 17 residues. Germline V gene lookup returns CDR1 MNHNS and CDR2 SASEGT. The trim removed 5 bases at V and 5 bases at J, leaving 14 bases unmatched. This specimen comes from a study of metastatic and nonmetastatic thyroid tumors. TCRdb reprocessed the PCR reads via MiXCR. The data hold roughly 33,000 clones, with under 20% observed a single time. Prior to thyroid surgery, none of the patients had received any treatment. This chain uses TRBV6-1 with TRBJ2-2; 7 positions match TRBD2. Sequencing was carried out using blood. The sequence derives from a female donor with papillary thyroid cancer or a benign thyroid nodule (not recorded which). Some clones in this sample may be carry-over from other donors' samples. In DNA, the CDR3 is TGTGCCAGCAGTCCCGGGGTGGCGGGAGCAGGTACCGGGGAGCTGTTTTTT. As protein: CASSPGVAGAGTGELFF.